This entry describes one TCR beta chain. As yet, its antigen is unknown. Measured with immunoSEQ multiplex PCR; TCRdb has only the in-frame clones, and not every one. Of about 93,000 clones in the sample, roughly nine tenths were seen once. This sample is drawn from a study of T cell responses to AZD1222 COVID-19 vaccine. General study findings and limits: Clonal diversity was possibly underestimated, and white British individuals and females predominated among donors. Distributed over spike, vaccine-associated CD4 TCRs predominated at 160-218 and 743-854.

With 1 base removed from V and 7 bases from J, the gap between germline ends came to 11 bases. The CDR3 spans 14 residues. CDR1 SGHTS and CDR2 YDEGEE come from the germline V gene. The rearrangement joins TRBV5-8 to TRBJ1-4, with D uncertain. This sample comprised peripheral blood, obtained 28 days after the second AZD1222 dose. The clonotype was recovered from an adult who received the AZD1222 COVID-19 vaccine. DNA of the CDR3: TGTGCCAGCAGCTTGTGGGGAGGAAGTGAAAAACTGTTTTTT. Amino acid sequence: CASSLWGGSEKLFF.